The T cell receptor beta chain described here comes from a study of cytomegalovirus exposure and HLA in healthy donors. 13 Jbeta primers and 60 Vbeta primers were used for the PCR. Profiling relied on immunoSEQ multiplex PCR, and the TCRdb table lists in-frame clones only, not all of them. Among 130,000 or so clones listed, approximately 80% were seen once. The CDR3 is 13 residues long. Trimming left V 5 bases short and J 2 bases short, with 9 bases between. Germline CDR1 reads MRHNA; CDR2 reads SNTAGT. V and J are TRBV6-4 and TRBJ2-5; D gene ambiguous. The sequence was obtained from a male donor in good health and CMV-seropositive. Sequences were obtained from PBMCs. As DNA, the CDR3 is TGTGCCAGCAGTTCGTCAGAACAAGAGACCCAGTACTTC. This encodes CASSSSEQETQYF.